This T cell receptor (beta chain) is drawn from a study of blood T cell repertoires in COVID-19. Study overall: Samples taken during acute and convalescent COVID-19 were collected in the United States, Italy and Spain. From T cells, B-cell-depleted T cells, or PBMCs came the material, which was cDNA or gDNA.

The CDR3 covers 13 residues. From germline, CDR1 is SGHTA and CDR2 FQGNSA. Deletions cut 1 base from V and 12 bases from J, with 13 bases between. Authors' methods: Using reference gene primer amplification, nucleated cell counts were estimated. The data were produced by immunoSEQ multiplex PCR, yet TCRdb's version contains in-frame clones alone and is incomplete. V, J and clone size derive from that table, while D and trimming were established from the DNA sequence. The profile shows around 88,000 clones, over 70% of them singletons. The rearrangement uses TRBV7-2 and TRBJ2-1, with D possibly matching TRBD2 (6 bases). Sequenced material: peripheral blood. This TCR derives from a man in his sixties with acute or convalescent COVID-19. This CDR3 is CASSLELGGGQFF. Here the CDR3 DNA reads TGTGCCAGCAGCTTAGAACTGGGGGGAGGGCAGTTCTTC. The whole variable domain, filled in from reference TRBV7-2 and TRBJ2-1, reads GAGVSQSPSNKVTEKGKDVELRCDPISGHTALYWYRQSLGQGLEFLIYFQGNSAPDKSGLPSDRFSAERTGGSVSTLTIQRTQQEDSAVYLCASSLELGGGQFFGPGTRLTVL.